This T cell receptor beta chain appears in the sequencing data of a study of PD-1 blockade in classical Hodgkin lymphoma (dated by TCRdb to 2018 to 2021). Context from the whole study: Nivolumab dosing was 3 mg/kg intravenously every 2 weeks, continuing until either disease progression or unacceptable toxicity. To define a peripheral blood immune signature of response to PD-1 blockade in classical Hodgkin lymphoma, the study combined TCR beta sequencing with CyTOF. Overall results and qualifications from the work: Among trial patients, those achieving complete response had baseline diversity similar to that of newly diagnosed patients, while diversity was significantly lower in partial responders and progressors. Only a single clinical trial cohort was studied, and what caused the repertoire differences, possibly disease activity or prior therapy, remained undefined. By C4D1, a significant rise was seen in CD4+ TCR diversity but not in CD8+ TCR diversity (p=0.0027 vs p=0.16), and the rise was most apparent among complete responders (p=0.02). Baseline TCR diversity was reported to be lower in newly diagnosed patients than in healthy donors, and even lower in relapsed/refractory patients. Lower diversity was seen in patients whose nivolumab began less than 1 year after ASCT, and these patients were left out of later analyses so that immune reconstitution would not confound the results.

Per the publication, the time point label means: cycle 4 day 1 (C4D1), after more than five weeks of nivolumab. Every trial patient had relapsed following autologous stem cell transplantation, and prior brentuximab vedotin exposure was what differed among cohorts A, B and C. The trial cohort was composed of about 53 patients with relapsed/refractory classical Hodgkin lymphoma, for whom complete response, partial response or progressive disease was recorded as best overall response. In the multi-cohort phase II CheckMate 205 trial, trial patients received single-agent nivolumab. Best overall response was determined by an independent review committee according to the 2007 International Working Group response criteria. Trial PBMCs were collected immediately before nivolumab initiation (C1D1) and during therapy at cycle 2 day 1 and cycle 4 day 1. Peripheral blood was collected in 8 mL Vacutainer Cell Preparation Tubes, from which PBMCs were isolated by centrifugation and then cryopreserved.

Genomic DNA was extracted with the Qiagen DNeasy kit from unsorted PBMCs and from negatively selected CD4+ and CD8+ fractions. TCR beta CDR3 regions were subjected to amplification by immunoSEQ multiplex PCR with primers that anneal to V and J segments. Amplification bias was minimized using a synthetic immune receptor repertoire, and residual bias was removed computationally after sequencing. On the authors' methods: Custom Python scripts were used to quantify repertoire diversity as the Shannon entropy index. Unsorted, CD4+ and CD8+ repertoires were examined separately, except in combined analyses, for which CD4+ and CD8+ sequences were merged in silico. A clone counted as expanded when the clone's frequency after treatment rose at least 2-fold relative to C1D1, and clones undetected at baseline were given a pseudocount of 0.5. Clones with 0 or 1 copy at C1D1 were defined as singleton clones, while clones with 2 or more copies were defined as non-singleton clones. Clones expanded in unsorted samples were labelled as CD4+, CD8+ or unknown by matching protein sequences in sorted samples from the same patient. Wilcoxon tests on paired samples were used to test diversity changes from C1D1 to C4D1. In its TCRdb copy, this immuneACCESS table keeps in-frame sequences only and misses some clones. Where compared with another copy, unresolved V genes explain less than half of these, and the others have no known cause. That table supplies the V and J calls and clone size; D and trimming were determined from the DNA. The sample data list fewer than 25,000 clones, and approximately 80% of these were observed just once. The biggest ten clones account for roughly 7% of the sample.

Trimming removed 1 base from V and 3 bases from J, leaving 7 bases between the germline ends. Its CDR3 holds 13 amino acids, cysteine through phenylalanine. CDR3 DNA only is kept here, 39 bases in frame from base 1. CDR1 and CDR2 (SGHVS, FNYEAQ) derive from the germline V gene. This clone was detected only a few times. Its antigen specificity is not known. The input lacks base qualities; no much larger clone sits a single base away. Distinct nucleotide sequences in the sample also encode this CDR3. The input for sequencing was peripheral blood mononuclear cells (PBMCs), taken before the fourth cycle of nivolumab. The chain uses TRBV7-6 and TRBJ2-7, with no reliable assignment of the D segment. This receptor was obtained from a human donor with classical Hodgkin lymphoma. The CDR3 reads CASSLGPNYEQYF. At the DNA level, the sequence is TGTGCCAGCAGCTTAGGGCCGAACTACGAGCAGTACTTC.